These 15 T cell receptor beta chains came from one sample sequenced in a study of post-analysis software for immune sequencing data. Findings of the study overall: Several TRBV segments were more frequent in patients than controls; TRBV5-6, TRBV5-1 and TRBV20-1 belonged to this group.

Antigens for these TCRs are unknown. Every TCR beta cDNA library bore unique molecular identifiers. TCRdb recomputed calls from the PCR reads with MiXCR, one row per CDR3 protein. The sample shows about 770,000 distinct CDR3 sequences, around 46% of them seen only once. The sequencing sample was made of blood. The receptors here all came from a girl aged 5-17 years with multiple sclerosis.

The chain joins TRBV12-3 or TRBV12-4 to TRBJ2-3; no reliable D call. V lost 2 bases to trimming and J lost 2 bases, with 11 bases between them. This CDR3 is 15 amino acids long. In nucleotides, the CDR3 is TGTGCCAGCAGTTTATTGGCCGTGATCACAGATACGCAGTATTTT. The encoded protein is CASSLLAVITDTQYF.

This clonotype was picked up many times. The CDR3: CAISTGREGHYEQYF. CDR3 sequence (DNA): TGTGCCATCAGTACCGGGCGGGAGGGCCACTACGAGCAGTACTTC. This chain links TRBV10-3 with TRBJ2-7; 9 positions agree with TRBD2. The CDR3 is 15 residues long. Germline assignment: CDR1 ENHRY and CDR2 SYGVKD. Germline trimming cut 5 bases from V and 3 bases from J; bases unmatched to any gene: 8.

This clonotype has a handful of counts. The V gene is TRBV12-3 or TRBV12-4, the J gene TRBJ1-6; 9 nucleotides match TRBD1. V lost 6 bases, J lost 6 bases, and 12 bases stayed unmatched. The CDR3 is 17 residues long. In nucleotides, the CDR3 is TGTGCCAGCAGCAAACCGGGACAGGGTATTTTTAATTCACCCCTCCACTTT. Translation gives CASSKPGQGIFNSPLHF.

The sample holds one count of this clonotype. The chain has TRBV11-2 and TRBJ2-4; D perhaps matches TRBD2 (5 bases). The DNA end lines up better with TRBJ2-5; the J call may be wrong. The CDR3 runs to 15 residues. Germline V CDR1 and CDR2: SGHAT, FQNNGV. The CDR3, as DNA: TGTGCCAGCAGCCCTCCCCGAGGGCTGGGGGAGACCCAGTACTTC. Translated: CASSPPRGLGETQYF.

This clonotype was seen a few times. The chain uses TRBV20-1 and TRBJ2-5; 11 nucleotides line up with TRBD2. This CDR3 is 15 amino acids long. Per the germline V gene, CDR1 is DFQATT and CDR2 is SNEGSKA (reference sequence). V lost 0 bases to trimming and J lost 4 bases; unmatched junction nucleotides: 4. The chain's CDR3 is CSARDGTSGLETQYF. CDR3 bases: TGCAGTGCTAGAGATGGGACTAGCGGTTTAGAGACCCAGTACTTC.

The CDR3 loop reads CASSPAEEAGLGEQFF. The CDR3 DNA reads TGTGCCAGCAGCCCGGCGGAGGAAGCGGGACTGGGTGAGCAGTTCTTC. V is TRBV13 and J is TRBJ2-1; 7 nucleotides match TRBD2. The J segment lost 9 bases and the V segment lost 5 bases, leaving 16 bases of the junction unmatched. The CDR3 is made up of 16 amino acids. Germline values: CDR1 PRHDT, CDR2 FYEKMQ (reference sequence).

This clonotype was counted only a few times. The rearrangement uses TRBV7-2 and TRBJ1-1, with D hard to call. The CDR3 spans 13 residues. V lost 5 bases, J lost 8 bases, and 15 bases lay in between. Germline-derived CDR1 and CDR2 are SGHTA and FQGNSA. The CDR3 coding sequence is TGTGCCAGCAGCGTGGACCGTAGATCGGAAGCTTTCTTT. Its translation: CASSVDRRSEAFF.

This rearrangement joins TRBV6-2 or TRBV6-3 to TRBJ1-2; 7 bases match TRBD1. The V and J ends lost 4 bases and 4 bases, in that order; junction bases with no gene match: 9. Germline values: CDR1 MNHEY, CDR2 SVGEGT. This CDR3 comprises 15 residues. The CDR3 reads CASSLDRRGSYGYTF. CDR3 DNA sequence: TGTGCCAGCAGTTTGGACAGGAGGGGGTCCTATGGCTACACCTTC.

In its sample, this clonotype was seen a few times. V gene TRBV7-3 combines with J gene TRBJ2-3, with 8 bases identical to TRBD1. CDR3 length: 16 amino acids. Germline V lookup: CDR1 SGHTA, CDR2 FQGTGA. Trimming took 3 bases from V and 4 from J; bases not matched to a gene: 9. CDR3 sequence reads: CASSFNGQGASDTQYF. The CDR3 nucleotides read TGTGCCAGCAGCTTTAACGGACAGGGAGCTTCAGATACGCAGTATTTT.

The chain combines TRBV12-3 or TRBV12-4 with TRBJ1-6, with TRBD1 matching 9 bases. This CDR3 region has 14 residues. V shed 8 bases, J shed 8 bases, and the junction held 7 bases outside the gene matches. The DNA for the CDR3 is TGTGCCAGCCATCGGACAGGGGCCGATTCACCCCTCCACTTT. It yields the protein CASHRTGADSPLHF.

The chain joins TRBV7-8 to TRBJ2-7, with D uncertain. V shed 2 bases and J shed 0 bases, with 11 bases lying between them. The CDR3 is 15 residues long. Germline V gives CDR1 SGHVS, CDR2 FQNEAQ. The CDR3 is CASSLWRLSSYEQYF. The CDR3 DNA is TGTGCCAGCAGCTTATGGCGGCTTAGCTCCTACGAGCAGTACTTC.

The J gene is TRBJ2-1, the V gene TRBV7-2; D may be TRBD2 (6 bases). CDR3 size: 13 residues. Trimming cost V 7 bases and J 3 bases, with 10 bases left between them. Germline V CDR1 and CDR2: SGHTA, FQGNSA. The CDR3 DNA follows: TGTGCCAGCACCCTGACTAGCTACAATGAGCAGTTCTTC. It is translated as CASTLTSYNEQFF.

This clonotype showed up just once. The rearrangement links TRBV12-3 or TRBV12-4 to TRBJ2-3; 8 bases map to TRBD1. The CDR3 is made up of 16 amino acids. The V segment lost 6 bases and the J segment 5 bases; nucleotides outside the gene matches: 13. DNA for the CDR3: TGTGCCAGCAGCCACCGACAGGGGCCCTCCCGAGATACGCAGTATTTT. It is translated as CASSHRQGPSRDTQYF.

This sequence joins TRBV30 and TRBJ1-1; D is unresolved. The CDR3 consists of 14 residues. V was pared by 4 bases and J by 3 bases, with 15 bases between. Per the germline V gene, CDR1 is GTSNPN and CDR2 is SVGIG (reference sequence). CDR3 DNA sequence: TGTGCCTGGACCCCTTCGGCAGGAGACACTGAAGCTTTCTTT. Translating it yields CAWTPSAGDTEAFF.

This clonotype showed up just a few times. The genes are TRBV2 and TRBJ2-5, with 12 bases matching TRBD2. The germline gives CDR1 SNHLY, CDR2 FYNNEI. V gave up 0 bases and J gave up 5 bases; unmatched junction bases: 10. The CDR3 spans 18 residues. In nucleotides, the CDR3 is TGTGCCAGCAGTGAAGCGGTACTAGCGGGAGGCCGGGGGGAGACCCAGTACTTC. Translating gives CASSEAVLAGGRGETQYF.